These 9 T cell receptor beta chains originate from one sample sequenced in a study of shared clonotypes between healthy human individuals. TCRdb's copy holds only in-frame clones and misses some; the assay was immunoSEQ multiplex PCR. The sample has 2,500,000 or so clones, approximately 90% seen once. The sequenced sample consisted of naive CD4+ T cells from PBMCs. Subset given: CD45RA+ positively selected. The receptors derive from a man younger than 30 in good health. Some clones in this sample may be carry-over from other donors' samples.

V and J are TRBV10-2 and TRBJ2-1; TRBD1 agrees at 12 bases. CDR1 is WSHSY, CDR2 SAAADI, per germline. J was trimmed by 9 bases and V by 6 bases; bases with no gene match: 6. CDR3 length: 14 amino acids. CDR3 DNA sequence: TGCGCCAGCAGGGGGGACAGGGGGCTGGGTGAGCAGTTCTTC. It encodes CASRGDRGLGEQFF.

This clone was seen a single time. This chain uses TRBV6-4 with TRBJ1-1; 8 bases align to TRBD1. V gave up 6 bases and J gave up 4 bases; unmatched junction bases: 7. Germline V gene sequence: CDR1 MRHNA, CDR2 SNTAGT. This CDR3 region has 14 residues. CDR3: CASRDRGGGTEAFF. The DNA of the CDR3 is TGTGCCAGCAGAGACAGGGGTGGGGGCACTGAAGCTTTCTTT.

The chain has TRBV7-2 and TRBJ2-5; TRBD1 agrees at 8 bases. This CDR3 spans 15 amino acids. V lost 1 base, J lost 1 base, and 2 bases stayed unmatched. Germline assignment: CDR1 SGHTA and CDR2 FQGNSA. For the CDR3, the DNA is TGTGCCAGCAGCTTAGTGACAGGGGCCCAAGAGACCCAGTACTTC. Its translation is CASSLVTGAQETQYF.

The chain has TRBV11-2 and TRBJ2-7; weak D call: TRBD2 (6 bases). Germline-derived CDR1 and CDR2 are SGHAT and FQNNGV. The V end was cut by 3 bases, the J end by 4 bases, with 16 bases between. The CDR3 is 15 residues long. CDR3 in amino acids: CASSFRREGGYEQYF. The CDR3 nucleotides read TGTGCCAGCAGCTTTCGCAGGGAAGGAGGGTACGAGCAGTACTTC.

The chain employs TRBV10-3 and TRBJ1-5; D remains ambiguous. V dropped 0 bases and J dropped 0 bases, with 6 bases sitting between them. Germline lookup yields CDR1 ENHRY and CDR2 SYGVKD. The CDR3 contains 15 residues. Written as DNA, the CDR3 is TGTGCCATCAGTGAGTCGGAGGTTAGCAATCAGCCCCAGCATTTT. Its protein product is CAISESEVSNQPQHF.

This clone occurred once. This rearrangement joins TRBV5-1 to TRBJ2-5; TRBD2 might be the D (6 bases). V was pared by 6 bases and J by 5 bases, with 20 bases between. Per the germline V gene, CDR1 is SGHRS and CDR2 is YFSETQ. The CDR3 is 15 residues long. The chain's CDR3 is CASTQPGEVGETQYF. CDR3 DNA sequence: TGCGCCAGCACCCAGCCGGGGGAAGTGGGGGAGACCCAGTACTTC. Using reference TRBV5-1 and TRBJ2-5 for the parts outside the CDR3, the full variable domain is KAGVTQTPRYLIKTRGQQVTLSCSPISGHRSVSWYQQTPGQGLQFLFEYFSETQRNKGNFPGRFSGRQFSNSRSEMNVSTLELGDSALYLCASTQPGEVGETQYFGPGTRLLVL.

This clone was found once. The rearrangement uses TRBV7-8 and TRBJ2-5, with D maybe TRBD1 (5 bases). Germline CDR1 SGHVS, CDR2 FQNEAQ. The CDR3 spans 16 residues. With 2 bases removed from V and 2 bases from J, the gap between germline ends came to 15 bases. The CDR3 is CASSLLSRGTQETQYF. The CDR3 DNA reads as TGTGCCAGCAGCTTACTCTCTAGGGGAACGCAAGAGACCCAGTACTTC. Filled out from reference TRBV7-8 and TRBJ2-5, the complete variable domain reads GAGVSQSPRYKVAKRGQDVALRCDPISGHVSLFWYQQALGQGPEFLTYFQNEAQLDKSGLPSDRFFAERPEGSVSTLKIQRTQQEDSAVYLCASSLLSRGTQETQYFGPGTRLLVL.

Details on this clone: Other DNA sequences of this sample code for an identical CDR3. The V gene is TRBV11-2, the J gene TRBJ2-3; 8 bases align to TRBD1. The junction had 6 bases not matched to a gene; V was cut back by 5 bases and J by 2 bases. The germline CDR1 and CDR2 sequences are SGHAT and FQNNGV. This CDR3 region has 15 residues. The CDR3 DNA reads TGTGCCAGCAGCCTCGGGACAGGAGTCACAGATACGCAGTATTTT. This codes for CASSLGTGVTDTQYF.

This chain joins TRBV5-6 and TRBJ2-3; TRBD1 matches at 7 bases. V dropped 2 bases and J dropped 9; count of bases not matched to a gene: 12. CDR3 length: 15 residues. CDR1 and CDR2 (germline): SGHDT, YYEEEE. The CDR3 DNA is TGTGCCAGCAGCTTACAGGGGCCCTATTCAGGAACGCAGTATTTT. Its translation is CASSLQGPYSGTQYF.